A selection of T cell receptor beta chains follows, all from one sample in a study of shared clonotypes between healthy human individuals. The repertoire was sequenced with immunoSEQ multiplex PCR; TCRdb's copy has only in-frame clones and lacks some. Of approximately 1.5 million clones listed, less than 99% are singletons. The sample taken for sequencing was naive CD4+ T cells sorted from blood. Every receptor here comes from a man aged 25-45 years in good health. CDR3s include the opening cysteine and the closing phenylalanine or tryptophan. A D gene is named only where the DNA matches it firmly. Expanded clones get a size class; other rows say once, few or many, or leave the size out.

D gene | clone size | J gene | V gene | CDR3 DNA | CDR3 protein
. | . | TRBJ2-1 | TRBV6-5 | TGTGCCAGCAGTTACCTCGGGTATGAGCAGTTCTTC | CASSYLGYEQFF
TRBD1 | . | TRBJ1-5 | TRBV18 | TGTGCCAGCTCACCACCGGGGGACAGGGCTCGTCAGCCCCAGCATTTT | CASSPPGDRARQPQHF
. | . | TRBJ2-1 | TRBV25-1 | TGTGCCAGCAGCCCGGGGACTGGTGAGCAGTTCTTC | CASSPGTGEQFF
TRBD2 | . | TRBJ2-2 | TRBV7-6 | TGTGCCAGCAGCCCAAGGGGAGGGACCCTCCCCGGGGAGCTGTTTTTT | CASSPRGGTLPGELFF
. | once | TRBJ2-4 | TRBV2 | TGTGCCAGCATGAAGGACGGAGGACTAGCCAAAAACATTCAGTACTTC | CASMKDGGLAKNIQYF
TRBD2 | . | TRBJ2-1 | TRBV5-1 | TGCGCCAGCAGCTTGGACGGGAGGGCCTCCTACAATGAGCAGTTCTTC | CASSLDGRASYNEQFF
TRBD1 | . | TRBJ2-7 | TRBV19 | TGTGCCACCTCTAACCTGGCGGGGGACAGGGGCGTATTGCAGTACTTC | CATSNLAGDRGVLQYF
. | . | TRBJ2-3 | TRBV4-1 | TGCGCCAGCAGCCAAGAGGCGTATAGCACAGATACGCAGTATTTT | CASSQEAYSTDTQYF
TRBD2 | . | TRBJ2-5 | TRBV6-4 | TGTGCCAGCAGTGACTCGGGAGGGCCGACGGGAGGTGAGACCCAGTACTTC | CASSDSGGPTGGETQYF
. | . | TRBJ1-5 | TRBV5-1 | TGCGCCAGCAGCTTGTTTATCGGGGAGCCCCAGCATTTT | CASSLFIGEPQHF
TRBD1 | . | TRBJ1-4 | TRBV15 | TGTGCCACCAGCAGGAGACAGGGAGATGAAAAACTGTTTTTT | CATSRRQGDEKLFF
TRBD1 | . | TRBJ1-2 | TRBV19 | TGTGCCAGTAGTATGACAGGGGTTAACGGCTACACCTTC | CASSMTGVNGYTF
. | once | TRBJ2-5 | TRBV5-4 | TGTGCCAGCAGCTTACAGTCTCGGAGGACCCAGTACTTC | CASSLQSRRTQYF
. | . | TRBJ1-4 | TRBV7-9 | TGTGCCAGCAGCTTAGAAACACCCGGACTGTTTTTT | CASSLETPGLFF
. | . | TRBJ2-7 | TRBV6-1 | TGTGCCTCAACTCAACGGGCCCTTTCCTCCTACGAGCAGTACTTC | CASTQRALSSYEQYF
. | . | TRBJ2-3 | TRBV2 | TGTGCCAGCAGTGAACAGGGCAGGACAGATACGCAGTATTTT | CASSEQGRTDTQYF
. | . | TRBJ2-1 | TRBV7-9 | TGTGCCAGCAGCGGCGGACGCTACAATGAGCAGTTCTTC | CASSGGRYNEQFF
. | . | TRBJ1-2 | TRBV19 | TGTGCCAGTAGTATAGCTGGGACCGTAAACTATGGCTACACCTTC | CASSIAGTVNYGYTF
. | . | TRBJ1-5 | TRBV10-1 | TGCGCCAGCAGTGAGTCGCAGAATCAGCCCCAGCATTTT | CASSESQNQPQHF
. | . | TRBJ2-7 | TRBV18 | TGTGCCAGCTCCCCACAGGGCCCCGGTTCCTACGAGCAGTACTTC | CASSPQGPGSYEQYF
TRBD1 | . | TRBJ2-1 | TRBV5-1 | TGCGCCAGCGGGGACCAGGGGGCCCCCTACAATGAGCAGTTCTTC | CASGDQGAPYNEQFF
. | . | TRBJ2-3 | TRBV4-3 | TGCGCCAGCAGCCAGGACTCTTACACAGATACGCAGTATTTT | CASSQDSYTDTQYF
. | . | TRBJ1-3 | TRBV5-1 | TGCGCCAGCAGCTCGCGGTCTGGAAACACCATATATTTT | CASSSRSGNTIYF
. | . | TRBJ1-1 | TRBV7-9 | TGTGCCAGCAGACTCGACAGGTTGGATAACACTGAAGCTTTCTTT | CASRLDRLDNTEAFF
. | . | TRBJ1-2 | TRBV27 | TGTGCCAGCAGTTCCGGGGCCGTTTATGGCTACACCTTC | CASSSGAVYGYTF
. | once | TRBJ2-5 | TRBV5-1 | TGCGCCAGCAGCTCCGTTCCAGGAGAGACCCAGTACTTC | CASSSVPGETQYF